A selection of T cell receptor beta chains follows, all from one sample in a study of cytomegalovirus exposure and HLA in healthy donors. This table comes from immunoSEQ multiplex PCR, and its TCRdb copy is limited to in-frame clones, with some not included. This sample has about 110,000 clones, with roughly 74% found just once. Sequencing was carried out using PBMCs. The origin of the receptors is a man aged 35 to 55 in good health and CMV-seronegative. CDR3s include the opening cysteine and the closing phenylalanine or tryptophan. The D gene is left open where the match is weak. Only some rows state a clone size, as once, few, many or a class for expanded clones.

V gene	J gene	clone size	D gene	CDR3 protein	CDR3 DNA
TRBV25-1	TRBJ2-3	-	-	CASSDPGQSTDTQYF	TGTGCCAGCAGTGATCCAGGACAGAGCACAGATACGCAGTATTTT
TRBV21-1	TRBJ1-3	-	-	CASSKGAGGYSGNTIYF	TGTGCCAGCAGCAAAGGGGCAGGGGGCTACTCTGGAAACACCATATATTTT
TRBV15	TRBJ2-7	-	TRBD1	CATSARTGPYEQYF	TGTGCCACCAGCGCGCGGACAGGTCCCTACGAGCAGTACTTC
TRBV7-9	TRBJ1-6	-	TRBD1	CASSLTGSGSPLHF	TGTGCCAGCAGCTTGACAGGGTCGGGTTCACCCCTCCACTTT
TRBV9	TRBJ2-3	-	-	CASSVRDRHTDTQYF	TGTGCCAGCAGCGTGCGGGACAGACACACAGATACGCAGTATTTT
TRBV19	TRBJ1-2	-	TRBD1	CASTTTGGYGYGYTF	TGTGCCAGTACCACGACAGGGGGTTATGGCTATGGCTACACCTTC
TRBV6-1	TRBJ1-3	-	-	CASSATGSSGNTIYF	TGTGCCAGCAGTGCTACAGGGTCCTCTGGAAACACCATATATTTT
TRBV6-1	TRBJ1-2	-	TRBD1	CASSGQGNNYGYTF	TGTGCCAGCAGTGGACAGGGGAATAACTATGGCTACACCTTC
TRBV5-4	TRBJ1-2	few	-	CASSLVGATNYGYTF	TGTGCCAGCAGCTTGGTAGGGGCTACCAACTATGGCTACACCTTC
TRBV15	TRBJ2-4	-	TRBD1	CATSRWDRENIQYF	TGTGCCACCAGCAGATGGGACAGAGAAAACATTCAGTACTTC
TRBV7-2	TRBJ2-3	-	TRBD2	CASSLTSGGYPSTDTQYF	TGTGCCAGCAGCCTTACTAGCGGGGGGTACCCTAGCACAGATACGCAGTATTTT